The rows below give T cell receptor beta chains drawn from one sample of a study of early T cells in non-severe SARS-CoV-2 infection. TCRdb independently ran MiXCR on the 5' RACE reads; one entry per CDR3 protein. The repertoire includes 50,000 to 60,000 distinct CDR3 sequences, about 7.1% of them detected once, and 5.8% sits in the top ten. The input for sequencing was whole blood, taken at baseline. These receptors were collected from an adult who was a healthcare worker with PCR-confirmed SARS-CoV-2 infection or an uninfected control (not recorded which). Both conserved end residues are part of each CDR3. The D gene is left open where the match is weak.

cdr3_aa v_call d_call cdr3_length j_call
CASSYPGGYEQYF TRBV28 TRBD1 13 TRBJ2-7
CASSLGQTPDTQYF TRBV5-1 NA 14 TRBJ2-3
CASSHFVGRINTEAFF TRBV5-6 NA 16 TRBJ1-1
CASSATGGPQDTQYF TRBV9 NA 15 TRBJ2-3
CASNGQGYGTGELFF TRBV28 TRBD1 15 TRBJ2-2
CSANSPGTKDGYTF TRBV29-1 NA 14 TRBJ1-2
CASSIGVTLCSPLHF TRBV21-1 NA 15 TRBJ1-6
CASSAFLGAPNSPLHF TRBV7-6 NA 16 TRBJ1-6
CSANRVDREETQYF TRBV20-1 TRBD1 14 TRBJ2-5
CASSPYPSGGTDTQYF TRBV4-3 TRBD2 16 TRBJ2-3
CASSPSGGGRTLYKNTGELFF TRBV27 TRBD2 21 TRBJ2-2
CASSQDRHRYEQYF TRBV19 TRBD1 14 TRBJ2-7
CASSIGGGLNTEAFF TRBV18 NA 15 TRBJ1-1
CASSETTGMGNEKLFF TRBV6-1 NA 16 TRBJ1-4
CASSSPLGGGYNEQFF TRBV7-8 TRBD2 16 TRBJ2-1
CASSVGRGPRAGGYTF TRBV9 NA 16 TRBJ1-2
CASSPLTGPKQPGTRETQYF TRBV3-1 NA 20 TRBJ2-5
CASSGGGATDTQYF TRBV6-4 TRBD2 14 TRBJ2-3
CATSKTGAKTQYF TRBV15 TRBD1 13 TRBJ2-5
CASSLGNTGELFF TRBV7-3 NA 13 TRBJ2-2
CATSRDPSADTIYF TRBV15 NA 14 TRBJ1-3
CASNRDRQETQYF TRBV6-5 NA 13 TRBJ2-5
CASSFNGLGTITDTQYF TRBV28 TRBD2 17 TRBJ2-3
CASIQRFTDTQYF TRBV6-2/TRBV6-3 NA 13 TRBJ2-3
CASSAGPGQPQHF TRBV19 NA 13 TRBJ1-5
CASSYWGSSYEQYF TRBV6-6 NA 14 TRBJ2-7
CASTLSSIRETQYF TRBV12-3/TRBV12-4 NA 14 TRBJ2-5
CASSYLASGGDTQYF TRBV6-2/TRBV6-3 NA 15 TRBJ2-3
CASSLWYGTMADTQYF TRBV5-6 NA 16 TRBJ2-3
CASSFEGILTEAFF TRBV18 NA 14 TRBJ1-1
CASSRDSSSYNSPLHF TRBV6-5 NA 16 TRBJ1-6
CASSVRSGSSTDTQYF TRBV6-1 NA 16 TRBJ2-3
CASSLRGQGLNEQFF TRBV9 TRBD1 15 TRBJ2-1
CSVETNRDQPQHF TRBV29-1 NA 13 TRBJ1-5
CASSWGLAGSRNEQFF TRBV5-1 TRBD2 16 TRBJ2-1
CASRPLMGGPGANVLTF TRBV19 NA 17 TRBJ2-6
CASSLAGGTGQFF TRBV11-1 NA 13 TRBJ2-1
CASSQEYSLKFF TRBV3-1 NA 12 TRBJ2-1
CASSQAGTEFSKTQYF TRBV4-3 NA 16 TRBJ2-5
CASSWIIGPQYF TRBV7-6 NA 12 TRBJ2-3
CASSGQTYEQYF TRBV7-9 NA 12 TRBJ2-7
CASSVGGRPYEQYF TRBV9 NA 14 TRBJ2-7
CASSSGGFFGEQFF TRBV7-9 NA 14 TRBJ2-1
CSARGGPGEQYF TRBV20-1 NA 12 TRBJ2-7
CASSRLNSATNEKLFF TRBV4-3 NA 16 TRBJ1-4
CASSLDPGTNQPQHF TRBV5-1 NA 15 TRBJ1-5
CSANRQGQETQYF TRBV20-1 TRBD1 13 TRBJ2-5
CASSIMGSLLYEQYF TRBV19 NA 15 TRBJ2-7
CASGLQDPSSIQETQYF TRBV27 NA 17 TRBJ2-5
CASSWGSNSPLHF TRBV6-5 NA 13 TRBJ1-6
CASSQQGYSYGYTF TRBV4-3 NA 14 TRBJ1-2
CASSPSRGLYEQYF TRBV18 NA 14 TRBJ2-7
CASSYSTGEFYNEQFF TRBV6-5 TRBD1 16 TRBJ2-1
CSVEGETQYF TRBV29-1 NA 10 TRBJ2-5
CASSIDPPGSRGDYTF TRBV19 NA 16 TRBJ1-2
CASRRQNQETQYF TRBV2 NA 13 TRBJ2-5
CASSPPALYTDTQYF TRBV11-2 NA 15 TRBJ2-3
CASSKGQGYEQYF TRBV27 TRBD1 13 TRBJ2-7
CASSQEYRQQETQYF TRBV4-3 NA 15 TRBJ2-5